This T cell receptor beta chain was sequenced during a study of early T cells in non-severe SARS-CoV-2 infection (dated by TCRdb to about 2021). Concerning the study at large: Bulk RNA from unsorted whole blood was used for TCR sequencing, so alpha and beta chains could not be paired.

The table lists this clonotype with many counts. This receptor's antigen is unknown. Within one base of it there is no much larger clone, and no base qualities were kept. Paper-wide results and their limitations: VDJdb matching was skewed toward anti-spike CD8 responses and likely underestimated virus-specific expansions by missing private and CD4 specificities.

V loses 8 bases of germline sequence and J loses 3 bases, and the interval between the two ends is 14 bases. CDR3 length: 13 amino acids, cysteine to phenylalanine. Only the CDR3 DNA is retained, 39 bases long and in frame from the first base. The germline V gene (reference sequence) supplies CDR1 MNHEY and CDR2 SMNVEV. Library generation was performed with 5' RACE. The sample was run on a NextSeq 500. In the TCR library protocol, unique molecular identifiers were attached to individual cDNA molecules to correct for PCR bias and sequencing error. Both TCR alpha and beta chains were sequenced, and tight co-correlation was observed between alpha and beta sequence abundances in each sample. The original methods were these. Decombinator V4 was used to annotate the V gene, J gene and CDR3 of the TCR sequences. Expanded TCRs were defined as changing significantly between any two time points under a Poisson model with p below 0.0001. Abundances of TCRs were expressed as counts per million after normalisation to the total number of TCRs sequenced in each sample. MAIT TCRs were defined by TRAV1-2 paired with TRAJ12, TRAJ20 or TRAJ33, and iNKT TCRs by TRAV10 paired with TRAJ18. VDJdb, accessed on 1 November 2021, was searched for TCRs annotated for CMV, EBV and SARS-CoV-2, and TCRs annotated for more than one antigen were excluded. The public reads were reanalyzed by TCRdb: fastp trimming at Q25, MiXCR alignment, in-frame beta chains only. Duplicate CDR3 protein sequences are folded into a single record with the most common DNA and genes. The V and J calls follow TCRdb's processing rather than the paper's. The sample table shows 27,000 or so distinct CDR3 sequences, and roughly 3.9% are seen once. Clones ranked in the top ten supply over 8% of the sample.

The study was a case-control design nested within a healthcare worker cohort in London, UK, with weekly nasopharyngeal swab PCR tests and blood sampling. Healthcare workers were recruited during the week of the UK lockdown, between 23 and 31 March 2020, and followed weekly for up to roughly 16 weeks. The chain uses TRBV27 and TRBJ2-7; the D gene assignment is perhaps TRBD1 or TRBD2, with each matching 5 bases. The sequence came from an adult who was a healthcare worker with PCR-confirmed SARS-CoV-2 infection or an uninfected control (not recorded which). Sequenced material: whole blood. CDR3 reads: CASPGGRHYEQYF. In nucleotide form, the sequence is TGTGCCAGCCCTGGGGGACGGCACTACGAGCAGTACTTC.